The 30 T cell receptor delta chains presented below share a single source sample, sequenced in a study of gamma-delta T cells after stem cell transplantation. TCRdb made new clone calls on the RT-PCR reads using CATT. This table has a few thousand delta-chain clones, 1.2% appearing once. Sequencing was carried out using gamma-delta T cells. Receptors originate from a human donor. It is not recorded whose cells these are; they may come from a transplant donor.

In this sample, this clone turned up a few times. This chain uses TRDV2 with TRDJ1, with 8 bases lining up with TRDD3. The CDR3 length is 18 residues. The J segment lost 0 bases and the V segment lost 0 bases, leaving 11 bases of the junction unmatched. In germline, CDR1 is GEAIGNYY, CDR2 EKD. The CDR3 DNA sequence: TGTGCCTGTGACACCCTGGCTGGGGGAGAATCGTACACCGATAAACTCATCTTT. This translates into CACDTLAGGESYTDKLIF.

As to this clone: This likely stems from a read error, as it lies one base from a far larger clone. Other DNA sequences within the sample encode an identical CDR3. Here the CDR3 reads CACETVPSGTQYTDKLIF. In nucleotides, the CDR3 is TGTGCCTGTGAAACGGTACCGTCAGGGACCCAATATACCGATAAACTCATCTTT. This sequence joins TRDV2 and TRDJ1; D remains unclear. This CDR3 spans 18 amino acids. Germline lookup yields CDR1 GEAIGNYY and CDR2 EKD. Trimming left V 4 bases short and J 2 bases short, with 25 bases between.

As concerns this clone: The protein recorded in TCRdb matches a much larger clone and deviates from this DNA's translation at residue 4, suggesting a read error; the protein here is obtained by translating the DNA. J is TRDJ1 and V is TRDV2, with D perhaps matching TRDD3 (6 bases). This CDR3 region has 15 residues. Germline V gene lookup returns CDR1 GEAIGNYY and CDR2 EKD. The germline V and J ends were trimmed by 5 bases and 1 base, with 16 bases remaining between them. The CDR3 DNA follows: TGTGCCTGTGGCTTCGTCGGGGGGACCACCGATAAACTCATCTTT. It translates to CACGFVGGTTDKLIF.

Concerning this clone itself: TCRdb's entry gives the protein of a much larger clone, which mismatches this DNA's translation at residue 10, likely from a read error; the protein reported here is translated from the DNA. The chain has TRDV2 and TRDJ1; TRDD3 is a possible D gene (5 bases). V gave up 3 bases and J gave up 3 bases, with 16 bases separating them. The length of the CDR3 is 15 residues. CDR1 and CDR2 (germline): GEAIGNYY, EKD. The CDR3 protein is CACDPLGPYADKLIF. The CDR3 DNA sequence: TGTGCCTGTGACCCCCTGGGTCCGTACGCCGATAAACTCATCTTT.

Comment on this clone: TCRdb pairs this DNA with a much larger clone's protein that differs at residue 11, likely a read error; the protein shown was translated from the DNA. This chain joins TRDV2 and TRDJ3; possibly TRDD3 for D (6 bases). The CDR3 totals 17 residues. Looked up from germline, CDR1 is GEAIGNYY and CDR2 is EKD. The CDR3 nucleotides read TGTGCCTGTGACACTGTTCTAAGCTCCTGGGGCACCCGACAGATGTTTTTC. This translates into CACDTVLSSWGTRQMFF.

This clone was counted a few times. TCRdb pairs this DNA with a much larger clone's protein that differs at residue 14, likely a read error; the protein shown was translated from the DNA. For the CDR3, the DNA is TGTGCCTGTGACATACTGGGGGATTCGTACACCGATAAACACATCTTT. Translating gives CACDILGDSYTDKHIF. The chain has TRDV2 and TRDJ1, with 10 bases lining up with TRDD3. The CDR3 has 16 residues. Germline CDR1 is GEAIGNYY and CDR2 is EKD.

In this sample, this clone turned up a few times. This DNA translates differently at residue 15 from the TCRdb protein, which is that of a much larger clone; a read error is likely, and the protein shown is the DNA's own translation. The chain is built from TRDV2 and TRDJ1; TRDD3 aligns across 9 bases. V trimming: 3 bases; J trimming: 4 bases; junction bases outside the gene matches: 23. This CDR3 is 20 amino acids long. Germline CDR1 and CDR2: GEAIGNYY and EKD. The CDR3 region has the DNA TGTGCCTGTGACCCCTTAGTTGCTACTGGGGGAGAATCGTACAGCGATAAACTCATCTTT. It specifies CACDPLVATGGESYSDKLIF.

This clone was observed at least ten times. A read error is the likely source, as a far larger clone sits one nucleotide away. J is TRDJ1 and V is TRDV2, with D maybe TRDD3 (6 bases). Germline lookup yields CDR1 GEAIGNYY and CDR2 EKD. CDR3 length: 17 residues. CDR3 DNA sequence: TGTGCCTGTGACACGTGGGCCCCCGACGGGGGGACCGATAAACCCATCTTT. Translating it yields CACDTWAPDGGTDKPIF.

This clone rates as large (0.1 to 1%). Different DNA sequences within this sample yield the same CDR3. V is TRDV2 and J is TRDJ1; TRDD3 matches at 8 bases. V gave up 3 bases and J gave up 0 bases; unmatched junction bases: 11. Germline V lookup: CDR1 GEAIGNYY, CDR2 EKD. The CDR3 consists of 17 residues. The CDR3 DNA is TGTGCCTGTGACCCGGTACTGGGGGCCCTGTACACCGATAAACTCATCTTT. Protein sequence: CACDPVLGALYTDKLIF.

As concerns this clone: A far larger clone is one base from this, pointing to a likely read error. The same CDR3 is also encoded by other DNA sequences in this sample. The chain's CDR3 is CACEPVLGDTNEPGETDKLIF. In nucleotides, the CDR3 is TGTGCCTGTGAACCAGTACTGGGGGATACGAATGAACCCGGCGAGACCGATAAACTTATCTTT. The chain joins TRDV2 to TRDJ1, with 13 bases fitting TRDD3. CDR3 length equals 21 residues. Germline CDR1 GEAIGNYY, CDR2 EKD.

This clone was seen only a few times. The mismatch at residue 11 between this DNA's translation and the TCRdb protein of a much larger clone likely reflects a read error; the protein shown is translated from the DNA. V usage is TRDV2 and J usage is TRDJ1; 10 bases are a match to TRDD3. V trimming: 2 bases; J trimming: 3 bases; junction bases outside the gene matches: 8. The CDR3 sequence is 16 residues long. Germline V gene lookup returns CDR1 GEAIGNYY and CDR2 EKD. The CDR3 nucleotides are TGTGCCTGTGACATACTGGGGGATTCGTACGCCGATAAACTCATCTTT. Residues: CACDILGDSYADKLIF.

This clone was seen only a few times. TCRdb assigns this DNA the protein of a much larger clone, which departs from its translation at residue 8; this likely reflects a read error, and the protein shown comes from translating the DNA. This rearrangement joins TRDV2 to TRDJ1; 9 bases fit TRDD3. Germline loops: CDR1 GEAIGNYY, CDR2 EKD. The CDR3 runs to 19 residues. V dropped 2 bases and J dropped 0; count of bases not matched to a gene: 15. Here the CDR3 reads CACDRVLITGGHYTDKLIF. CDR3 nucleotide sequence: TGTGCCTGTGACAGGGTCCTGATCACTGGGGGACACTACACCGATAAACTCATCTTT.

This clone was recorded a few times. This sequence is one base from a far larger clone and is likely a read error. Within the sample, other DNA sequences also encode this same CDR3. The DNA for the CDR3 is TGTGCCTGTGACACCGTAAAGCCCCCGGGGCTGGGGGCCACCCTTCTTAGTTCCTGGGACACCCGACAGATGTTTTTC. It specifies CACDTVKPPGLGATLLSSWDTRQMFF. V gene TRDV2 combines with J gene TRDJ3; 7 bases agree with TRDD3. The V gene's germline CDR1 is GEAIGNYY and CDR2 EKD. With 0 bases clipped from V and 1 base from J, the junction kept 29 bases outside the gene matches. The CDR3 consists of 26 residues.

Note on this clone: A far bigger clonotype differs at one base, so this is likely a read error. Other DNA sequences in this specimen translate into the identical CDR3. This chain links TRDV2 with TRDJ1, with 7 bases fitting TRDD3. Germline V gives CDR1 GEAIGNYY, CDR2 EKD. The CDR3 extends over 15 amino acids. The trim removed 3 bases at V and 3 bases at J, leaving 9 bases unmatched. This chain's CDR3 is CACDSMMGDPDKLIF. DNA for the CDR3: TGTGCCTGTGACTCTATGATGGGGGACCCCGATAAACTCATCTTT.

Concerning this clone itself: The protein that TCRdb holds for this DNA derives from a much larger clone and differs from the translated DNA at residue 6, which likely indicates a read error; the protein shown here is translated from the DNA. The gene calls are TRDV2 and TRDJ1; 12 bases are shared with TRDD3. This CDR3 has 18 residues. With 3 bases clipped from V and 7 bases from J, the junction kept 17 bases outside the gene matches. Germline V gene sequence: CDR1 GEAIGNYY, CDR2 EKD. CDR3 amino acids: CACDPAAGGYASRSKLIF. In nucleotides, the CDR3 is TGTGCCTGTGACCCCGCGGCTGGGGGATACGCGTCAAGGAGTAAACTCATCTTT.

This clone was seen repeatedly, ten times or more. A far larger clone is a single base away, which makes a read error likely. CDR3 sequence reads: CACDTVGAFYGADKLIF. DNA of the CDR3: TGTGCCTGTGACACCGTAGGGGCCTTCTACGGAGCCGATAAACTCATCTTT. V usage is TRDV2 and J usage is TRDJ1, with D maybe TRDD2 (5 bases). V lost 0 bases and J lost 3, with 19 bases in between. Germline CDR1 reads GEAIGNYY; CDR2 reads EKD. This CDR3 comprises 17 residues.

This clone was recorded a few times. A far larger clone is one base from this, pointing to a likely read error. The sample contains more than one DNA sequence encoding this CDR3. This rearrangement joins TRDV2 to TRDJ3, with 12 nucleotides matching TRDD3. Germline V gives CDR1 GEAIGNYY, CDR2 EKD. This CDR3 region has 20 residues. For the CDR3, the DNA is TGTGCTTGTGACCAACCCCCGCTGGGGGATACGTTCTGGGACACCCGACAGATGTTTTTC. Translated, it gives CACDQPPLGDTFWDTRQMFF.

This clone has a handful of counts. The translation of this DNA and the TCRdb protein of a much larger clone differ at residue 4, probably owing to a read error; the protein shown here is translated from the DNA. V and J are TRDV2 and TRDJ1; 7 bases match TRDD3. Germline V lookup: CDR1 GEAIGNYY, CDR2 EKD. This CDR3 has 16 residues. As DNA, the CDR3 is TGTGCCTGTGGCACCTTGCTGGGGGTTCTCACCGATAAACTCATCTTT. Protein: CACGTLLGVLTDKLIF.

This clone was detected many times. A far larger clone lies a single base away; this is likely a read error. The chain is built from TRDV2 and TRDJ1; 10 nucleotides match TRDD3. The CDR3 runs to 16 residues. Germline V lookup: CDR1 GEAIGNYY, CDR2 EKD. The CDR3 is CARDVLGDWNTDKLIF. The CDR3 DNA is TGTGCCCGTGACGTACTGGGGGATTGGAACACCGATAAACTCATCTTT.

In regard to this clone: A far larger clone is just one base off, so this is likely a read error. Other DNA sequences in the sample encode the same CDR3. CDR3 in DNA: TGCGCCTGTGACACCGTCCCTTCCTACGCTGGGGGATACCGGGCGGGAATTAAACTCATCTTT. Its protein product is CACDTVPSYAGGYRAGIKLIF. V gene TRDV2 combines with J gene TRDJ1; 11 bases align to TRDD3. Germline CDR1 GEAIGNYY, CDR2 EKD. This CDR3 is built from 21 residues.

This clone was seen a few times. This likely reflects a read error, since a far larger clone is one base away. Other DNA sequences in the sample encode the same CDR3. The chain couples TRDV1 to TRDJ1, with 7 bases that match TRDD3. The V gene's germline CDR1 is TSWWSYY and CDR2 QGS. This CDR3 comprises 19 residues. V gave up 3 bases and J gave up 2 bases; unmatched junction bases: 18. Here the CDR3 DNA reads TGTGCTCTTGGGGATACCATGGGGGACGTAATCCGGGGAACCGATAAACTCATCTTT. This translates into CALGDTMGDVIRGTDKLIF.

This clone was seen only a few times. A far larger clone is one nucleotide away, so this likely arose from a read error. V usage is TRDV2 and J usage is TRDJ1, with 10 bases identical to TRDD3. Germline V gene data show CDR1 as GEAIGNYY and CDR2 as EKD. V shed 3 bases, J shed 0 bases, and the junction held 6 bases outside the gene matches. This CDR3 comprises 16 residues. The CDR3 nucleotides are TGTGCCTGTGACGTACTGGGGGATTCGTACACCGATAAACTCATCTTT. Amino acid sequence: CACDVLGDSYTDKLIF.

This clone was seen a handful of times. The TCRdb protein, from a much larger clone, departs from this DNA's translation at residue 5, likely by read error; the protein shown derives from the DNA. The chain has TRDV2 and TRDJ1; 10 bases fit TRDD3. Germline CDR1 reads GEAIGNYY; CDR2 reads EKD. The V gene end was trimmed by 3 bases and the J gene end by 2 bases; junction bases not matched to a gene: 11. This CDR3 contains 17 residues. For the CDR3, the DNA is TGTGCCTGTGACGGCCTGAGGGGGATACGCGGGACCGATAAACTCATCTTT. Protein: CACDGLRGIRGTDKLIF.

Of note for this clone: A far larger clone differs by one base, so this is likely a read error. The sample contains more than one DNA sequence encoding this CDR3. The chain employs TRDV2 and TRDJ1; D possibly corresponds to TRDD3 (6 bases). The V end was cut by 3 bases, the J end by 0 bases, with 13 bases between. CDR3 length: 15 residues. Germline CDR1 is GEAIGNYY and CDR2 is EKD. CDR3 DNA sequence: TGTGCCTGTGACCCCCTGGGGCCGTACACCGATAAACTCATCTTT. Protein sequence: CACDPLGPYTDKLIF.

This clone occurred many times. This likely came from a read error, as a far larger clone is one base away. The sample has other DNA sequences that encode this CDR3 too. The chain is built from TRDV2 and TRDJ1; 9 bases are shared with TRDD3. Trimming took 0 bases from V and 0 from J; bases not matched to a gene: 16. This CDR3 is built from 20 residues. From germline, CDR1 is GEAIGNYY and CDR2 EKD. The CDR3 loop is CACDTVSPLGDKRDTDKLIF. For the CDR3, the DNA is TGTGCCTGTGACACCGTAAGCCCCTTGGGGGATAAAAGGGACACCGATAAACTCATCTTT.

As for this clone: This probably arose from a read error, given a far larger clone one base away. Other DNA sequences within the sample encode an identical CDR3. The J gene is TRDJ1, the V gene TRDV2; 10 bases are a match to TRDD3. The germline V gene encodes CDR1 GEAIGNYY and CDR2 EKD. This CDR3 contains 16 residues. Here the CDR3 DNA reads TGCGCCTGTGACGATCTTGGGGGATACCGGGCCGATAAACTCATCTTT. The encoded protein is CACDDLGGYRADKLIF.

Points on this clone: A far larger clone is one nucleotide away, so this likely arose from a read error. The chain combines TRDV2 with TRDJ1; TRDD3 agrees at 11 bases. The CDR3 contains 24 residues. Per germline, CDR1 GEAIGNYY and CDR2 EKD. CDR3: CARDPLVGDTRYPTQRKYTDKLIF. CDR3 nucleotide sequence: TGTGCCCGTGACCCTTTGGTGGGGGATACGCGGTACCCCACTCAACGCAAATACACCGATAAACTCATCTTT.

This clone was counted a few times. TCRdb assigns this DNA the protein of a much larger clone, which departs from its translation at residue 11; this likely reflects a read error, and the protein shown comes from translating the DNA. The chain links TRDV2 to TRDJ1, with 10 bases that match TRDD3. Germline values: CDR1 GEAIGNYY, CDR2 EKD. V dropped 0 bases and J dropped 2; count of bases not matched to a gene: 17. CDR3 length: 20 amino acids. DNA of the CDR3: TGTGCCTGTGACACCTTACTACTGGGGGATGCCCCTTCGGGAACCGATAAACTCATCTTT. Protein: CACDTLLLGDAPSGTDKLIF.

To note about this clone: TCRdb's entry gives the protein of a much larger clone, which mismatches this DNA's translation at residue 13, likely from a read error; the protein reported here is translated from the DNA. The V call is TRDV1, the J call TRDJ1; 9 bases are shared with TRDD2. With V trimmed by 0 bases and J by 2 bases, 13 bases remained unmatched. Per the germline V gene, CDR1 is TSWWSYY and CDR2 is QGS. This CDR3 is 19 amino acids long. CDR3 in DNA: TGTGCTCTTGGGGAACTTGGTCCTTCCTACGTTAGGAGAACCGATAAACTCATCTTT. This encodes CALGELGPSYVRRTDKLIF.

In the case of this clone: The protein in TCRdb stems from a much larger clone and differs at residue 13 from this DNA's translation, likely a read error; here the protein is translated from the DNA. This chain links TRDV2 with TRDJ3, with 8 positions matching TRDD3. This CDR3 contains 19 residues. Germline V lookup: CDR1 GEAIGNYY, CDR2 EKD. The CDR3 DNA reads TGTGCCTGTGACACACCTGGGGGAGTGAGCTCCTGGGGCACCCGACAGATGTTTTTC. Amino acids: CACDTPGGVSSWGTRQMFF.